A single sample is the source of the 18 T cell receptor beta chains below, sequenced in a study of blood T cell repertoires in COVID-19. The data were produced by immunoSEQ multiplex PCR, yet TCRdb's version contains in-frame clones alone and is incomplete. The table records some 130,000 clones, around 89% of them present only once. Material for sequencing was peripheral blood. These receptors all stem from a man in his fifties or sixties with acute or convalescent COVID-19.

The chain couples TRBV19 to TRBJ1-1, with a possible D match to TRBD1 (5 bases). V was trimmed by 2 bases and J by 4 bases, leaving 8 bases between them. Germline V gene lookup returns CDR1 LNHDA and CDR2 SQIVND (reference sequence). This CDR3 spans 13 amino acids. For the CDR3, the DNA is TGTGCCAGTAGTATATGGGGCAGCACTGAAGCTTTCTTT. Translating it yields CASSIWGSTEAFF. The whole variable domain, filled in from reference TRBV19 and TRBJ1-1, reads DGGITQSPKYLFRKEGQNVTLSCEQNLNHDAMYWYRQDPGQGLRLIYYSQIVNDFQKGDIAEGYSVSREKKESFPLTVTSAQKNPTAFYLCASSIWGSTEAFFGQGTRLTVV.

This chain links TRBV18 with TRBJ1-5; D ambiguous. CDR1 is KGHSH and CDR2 is LQKENI in the germline V gene. V was shortened by 2 bases and J by 9 bases, with 11 bases between the two germline ends. This CDR3 has 13 residues. CDR3: CASSPTAHGPQHF. The CDR3 bases are TGTGCCAGCTCACCAACAGCCCACGGGCCCCAGCATTTT.

The chain combines TRBV25-1 with TRBJ1-1; the D is unclear. CDR1 is MGHDK and CDR2 is SYGVNS in the germline V gene. The CDR3 is made up of 13 amino acids. Trimming took 3 bases from V and 2 from J, leaving 7 bases between them. DNA of the CDR3: TGTGCCAGCAGTGAGCCAGTAAACACTGAAGCTTTCTTT. Translation: CASSEPVNTEAFF.

V gene TRBV3-1 (or the pseudogene TRBV3-2) combines with J gene TRBJ2-7; 12 bases are shared with TRBD2. CDR3 length: 13 residues. CDR1 and CDR2 (germline): LGHDT, YNNKEL (reference sequence). The J segment lost 6 bases and the V segment lost 11 bases, leaving 8 bases of the junction unmatched. CDR3 nucleotides: TGTGCCGCGGCTAGCGGGAGGGTCCGCGAGCAGTACTTC. Its translation: CAAASGRVREQYF.

This clone has only one observation. CDR3 DNA: TGTGCCAGCAGCTTTACGGCGGGCCTCTACGAGCAGTACTTC. Protein: CASSFTAGLYEQYF. The rearrangement joins TRBV7-2 to TRBJ2-7; TRBD2 might be the D (5 bases). The ends were cut back, 3 bases at V and 3 bases at J, with 12 bases in the middle. Germline CDR1 is SGHTA and CDR2 is FQGNSA. The CDR3 has 14 residues.

This chain joins TRBV10-3 and TRBJ1-5, with D hard to call. From germline, CDR1 is ENHRY and CDR2 SYGVKD. The CDR3 is 15 amino acids. Trimming pared 0 bases from V and 7 bases from J, leaving 13 bases between. The CDR3 DNA follows: TGTGCCATCAGTGAGTCGGAGGTTTTACGCCAGCCCCAGCATTTT. This encodes CAISESEVLRQPQHF.

The gene calls are TRBV11-3 and TRBJ2-1, with 8 positions matching TRBD1. Trimming at V came to 3 bases and at J to 10 bases, leaving 2 bases not matched to a gene. Germline CDR1 is SGHNT and CDR2 is YENEEA. This CDR3 is built from 12 residues. Here the CDR3 DNA reads TGTGCCAGCAGCTTGGACAGGGCGGAGCAGTTCTTC. This translates into CASSLDRAEQFF.

The CDR3 sequence is CASSPLRWAPEAFF. CDR3 DNA: TGTGCCAGCAGTCCTCTCCGTTGGGCCCCTGAAGCTTTCTTT. The chain has TRBV28 and TRBJ1-1; D ambiguous. The CDR3 has 14 residues. V lost 5 bases and J lost 6, with 16 bases in between. Germline CDR1 reads MDHEN; CDR2 reads SYDVKM.

This chain uses TRBV4-2 with TRBJ1-3; tentative D call: TRBD1 (6 bases). V dropped 0 bases and J dropped 2 bases, with 11 bases sitting between them. Germline-derived CDR1 and CDR2 are LGHNA and YNFKEQ. The CDR3 length is 16 residues. The CDR3 DNA sequence: TGTGCCAGCAGCCAAGATGTGGGGGCCCCTGGAAACACCATATATTTT. Residues: CASSQDVGAPGNTIYF.

The rearrangement links TRBV11-2 to TRBJ2-7; tentatively, D is TRBD2 (6 bases). Germline V gene sequence: CDR1 SGHAT, CDR2 FQNNGV. V lost 8 bases and J lost 7, with 24 bases in between. This CDR3 is built from 15 residues. The chain's CDR3 is CASREPGLRTREQYF. CDR3 bases: TGTGCCAGCCGTGAACCGGGACTGAGAACTAGGGAGCAGTACTTC.

The chain employs TRBV3-1 (or the pseudogene TRBV3-2) and TRBJ1-6, with 7 bases lining up with TRBD1. Germline V gene data show CDR1 as LGHDT and CDR2 as YNNKEL (reference sequence). The CDR3 consists of 14 residues. The ends lost 1 base at V and 7 bases at J; junction bases unmatched: 1. The CDR3 reads CASSQGGQNSPLHF. The CDR3 bases are TGTGCCAGCAGCCAAGGGGGACAGAATTCACCCCTCCACTTT.

The V and J genes are TRBV9 and TRBJ1-5, with D tentatively TRBD1 (5 bases). V gave up 4 bases and J gave up 3 bases, with 14 bases separating them. The V gene's germline CDR1 is SGDLS and CDR2 YYNGEE. The CDR3 spans 15 residues. CDR3: CASSPGGFYNQPQHF. In DNA, the CDR3 is TGTGCCAGCAGCCCGGGGGGGTTCTACAATCAGCCCCAGCATTTT.

CDR3 region: CASSLWGAEKLFF. The CDR3, as DNA: TGTGCCAGCAGTTTGTGGGGCGCTGAAAAACTGTTTTTT. The chain uses TRBV27 and TRBJ1-4, with TRBD1 as a possible D gene (5 bases). This CDR3 comprises 13 residues. Germline CDR1 and CDR2: MNHEY and SMNVEV (reference sequence). With 3 bases removed from V and 7 bases from J, the gap between germline ends came to 9 bases.

As to this clone: The sample holds other DNA sequences that translate to the same CDR3. This CDR3 reads CASSSDRGQETQYF. As DNA, the CDR3 is TGTGCCAGCAGTTCGGACAGGGGGCAAGAGACCCAGTACTTC. J is TRBJ2-5 and V is TRBV28, with 10 bases identical to TRBD1. Germline V gives CDR1 MDHEN, CDR2 SYDVKM. The V gene end was trimmed by 4 bases and the J gene end by 2 bases; junction bases not matched to a gene: 1. The CDR3 contains 14 residues.

The chain uses TRBV18 and TRBJ2-4; 7 bases are shared with TRBD1. Germline V gene sequence: CDR1 KGHSH, CDR2 LQKENI. V lost 6 bases and J lost 8; bases outside the gene matches: 7. This CDR3 comprises 13 residues. This CDR3 is CASSFTQGDIQYF. In DNA form, the CDR3 reads TGTGCCAGCTCGTTCACCCAGGGGGACATTCAGTACTTC.

V is TRBV19 and J is TRBJ1-6; TRBD1 is a possible D gene (6 bases). The V gene lost 4 bases and the J gene lost 8 bases, with 15 bases spanning the gap. Germline assignment: CDR1 LNHDA and CDR2 SQIVND (reference sequence). There are 15 residues in the CDR3. CDR3 protein: CASSTLGGGDSPLHF. The CDR3 DNA follows: TGTGCCAGTAGTACTCTTGGAGGGGGGGATTCACCCCTCCACTTT. Full variable domain (rest looked up from reference TRBV19 and TRBJ1-6): DGGITQSPKYLFRKEGQNVTLSCEQNLNHDAMYWYRQDPGQGLRLIYYSQIVNDFQKGDIAEGYSVSREKKESFPLTVTSAQKNPTAFYLCASSTLGGGDSPLHFGNGTRLTVT.

This clone has a single count. The chain combines TRBV28 with TRBJ1-2; D uncertain. Germline CDR1 MDHEN, CDR2 SYDVKM. This CDR3 has 13 residues. The germline V and J ends were trimmed by 8 bases and 3 bases, with 13 bases remaining between them. CDR3 protein: CASGEAVDYGYTF. DNA for the CDR3: TGTGCCAGCGGCGAGGCGGTAGACTATGGCTACACCTTC.

The chain has TRBV6-5 and TRBJ2-1; TRBD1 matches at 7 bases. CDR1 and CDR2 (germline): MNHEY, SVGAGI. The CDR3 is made up of 15 amino acids. The ends lost 5 bases at V and 1 base at J; junction bases unmatched: 5. CDR3 sequence reads: CASSIGGLSYNEQFF. The CDR3 coding sequence is TGTGCCAGCAGTATAGGGGGCTTGTCCTACAATGAGCAGTTCTTC.